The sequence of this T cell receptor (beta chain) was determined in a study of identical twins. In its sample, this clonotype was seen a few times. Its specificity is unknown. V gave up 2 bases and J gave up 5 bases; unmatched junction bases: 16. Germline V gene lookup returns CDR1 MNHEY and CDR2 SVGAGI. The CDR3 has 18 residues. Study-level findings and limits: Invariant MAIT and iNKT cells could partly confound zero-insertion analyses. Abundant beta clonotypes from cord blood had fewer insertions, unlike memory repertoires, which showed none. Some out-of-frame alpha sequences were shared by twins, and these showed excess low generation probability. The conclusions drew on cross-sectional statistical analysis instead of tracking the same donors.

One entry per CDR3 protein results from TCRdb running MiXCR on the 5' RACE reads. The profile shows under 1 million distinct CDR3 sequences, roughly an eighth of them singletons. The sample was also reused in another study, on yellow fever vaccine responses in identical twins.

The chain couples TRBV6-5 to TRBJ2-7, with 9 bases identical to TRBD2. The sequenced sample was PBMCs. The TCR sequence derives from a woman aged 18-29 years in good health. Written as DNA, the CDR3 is TGTGCCAGCAGTTACGGTCGCGGGAGGGCGGGTTCAGATGACGAGCAGTACTTC. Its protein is CASSYGRGRAGSDDEQYF.